This T cell receptor beta chain was sequenced for a study of post-analysis software for immune sequencing data (dated by TCRdb to the mid-2010s). Turning to the overall study: Relapsing-remitting, secondary progressive and progressive-relapsing multiple sclerosis were recorded as disease courses, and subtype annotation was lacking for some patients. Patient repertoires were compared against roughly 10 previously published healthy control repertoires from donors aged roughly 6 to 28 years. A subset of samples was prepared in parallel using single-end sample barcoding, then pooled and co-amplified after Illumina adapter ligation.

To demonstrate the VDJtools post-analysis software, the study profiled TCR beta repertoires from the peripheral blood of approximately twelve young patients with multiple sclerosis. The patients with multiple sclerosis were children and adolescents between about 6 and 16 years of age. Points on this clonotype: Its cognate antigen has yet to be identified. Base-call qualities are not available, and no considerably larger clone is one nucleotide away.

Receptor libraries were prepared by PCR. The sequencing machine was an Illumina HiSeq 2500. To reduce PCR and sequencing biases, unique molecular identifiers were built into the TCR beta cDNA libraries. Some 500,000 cDNA molecules were obtained per 1 to 10 million input T cells, so each molecule approximated one T cell. The same protocol used for the earlier healthy control dataset was applied to prepare and sequence the patient libraries. Within a given batch, samples were prepared together, multiplexed and sequenced on the same HiSeq lane. The source study handled its data this way. Raw barcoded reads were processed with MIGEC, and single-read molecular identifier groups were discarded before consensus assembly and CDR3 extraction. VDJtools was used for post-analysis of the clonotype tables, with diversity normalized by down-sampling every dataset to the smallest sample size. In repertoire overlap clustering, CDR3 amino acid sequences, but not nucleotide sequences, were matched to correct batch-related cross-sample contamination. TCRdb cleaned the public reads at Q25 with fastp, built clones with MiXCR and kept in-frame beta chains. Identical CDR3 proteins give one entry, which carries the most common genes and DNA. The V and J calls shown here were made by TCRdb, not taken from the authors' results. The sample contains some 690,000 distinct CDR3 sequences, about 27% of them found a single time. The ten biggest clones cover about 0.5% of the sample.

Results the study describes overall, beyond this receptor: When samples were clustered directly using the F measure, samples prepared in the same batch co-clustered strongly, which prompted a batch-effect correction. The control group was slightly older than the multiple sclerosis patient group. Compared with controls, multiple sclerosis patients had significantly lower normalized Chao1 diversity, a finding suggesting substantial peripheral T-cell clonal expansion. Patients showed significantly higher frequencies than controls for a few TRBV segments, among them TRBV5-6, TRBV5-1 and TRBV20-1.

Trimming takes 6 bases from V and 6 bases from J, and the germline ends sit 14 bases apart. Taken from cysteine to phenylalanine, the CDR3 has 14 residues. The DNA shown is the 42-base CDR3, in frame from base 1. This receptor was identified in a girl between 5 and 17 years old with multiple sclerosis. The sequence joins TRBV12-3 or TRBV12-4 to TRBJ2-2; the D gene is perhaps TRBD2, from 6 matching bases. Material for sequencing was blood. The CDR3 reads as follows: CASRPLWGAGELFF. The DNA sequence is as follows: TGTGCCAGCAGACCCTTGTGGGGGGCCGGGGAGCTGTTTTTT.